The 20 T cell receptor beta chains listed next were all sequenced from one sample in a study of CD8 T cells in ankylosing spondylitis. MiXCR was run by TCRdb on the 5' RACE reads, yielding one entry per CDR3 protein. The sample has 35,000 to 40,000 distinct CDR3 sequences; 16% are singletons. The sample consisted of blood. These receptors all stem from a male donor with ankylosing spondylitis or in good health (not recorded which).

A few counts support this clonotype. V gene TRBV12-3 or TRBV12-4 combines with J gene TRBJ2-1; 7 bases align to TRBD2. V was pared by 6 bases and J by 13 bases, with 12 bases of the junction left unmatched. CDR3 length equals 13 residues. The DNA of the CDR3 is TGTGCCAGCAGAAACGGGACTAAGAAATTCCAGTTCTTC. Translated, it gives CASRNGTKKFQFF.

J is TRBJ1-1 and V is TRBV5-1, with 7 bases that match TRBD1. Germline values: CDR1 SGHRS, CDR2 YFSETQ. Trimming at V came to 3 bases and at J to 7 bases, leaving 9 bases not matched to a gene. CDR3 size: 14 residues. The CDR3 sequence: CASSSPDRVDEAFF. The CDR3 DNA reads TGCGCCAGCAGCTCGCCCGACAGGGTTGATGAAGCTTTCTTT. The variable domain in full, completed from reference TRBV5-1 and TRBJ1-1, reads KAGVTQTPRYLIKTRGQQVTLSCSPISGHRSVSWYQQTPGQGLQFLFEYFSETQRNKGNFPGRFSGRQFSNSRSEMNVSTLELGDSALYLCASSSPDRVDEAFFGQGTRLTVV.

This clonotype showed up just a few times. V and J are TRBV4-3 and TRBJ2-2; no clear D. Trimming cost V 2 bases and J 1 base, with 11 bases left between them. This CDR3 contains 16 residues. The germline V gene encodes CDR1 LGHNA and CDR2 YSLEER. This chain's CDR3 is CASSQFSPRNTGELFF. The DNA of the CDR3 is TGCGCCAGCAGCCAATTCTCGCCCAGGAACACCGGGGAGCTGTTTTTT.

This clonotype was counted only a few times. CDR3 in amino acids: CASSTWTGVSYNEQFF. The CDR3 nucleotides are TGTGCCAGCAGCACGTGGACAGGGGTCTCCTACAATGAGCAGTTCTTC. The chain employs TRBV7-9 and TRBJ2-1, with TRBD1 identical over 9 bases. This CDR3 region has 16 residues. Germline V gene sequence: CDR1 SEHNR, CDR2 FQNEAQ (reference sequence). The J segment lost 0 bases and the V segment lost 5 bases, leaving 5 bases of the junction unmatched.

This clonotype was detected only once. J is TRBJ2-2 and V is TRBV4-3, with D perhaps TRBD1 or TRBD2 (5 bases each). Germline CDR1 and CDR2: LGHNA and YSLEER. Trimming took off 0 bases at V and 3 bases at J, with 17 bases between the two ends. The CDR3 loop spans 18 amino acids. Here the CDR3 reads CASSQDLTRDGYTGELFF. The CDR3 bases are TGCGCCAGCAGCCAAGATCTGACCAGGGACGGCTACACCGGGGAGCTGTTTTTT.

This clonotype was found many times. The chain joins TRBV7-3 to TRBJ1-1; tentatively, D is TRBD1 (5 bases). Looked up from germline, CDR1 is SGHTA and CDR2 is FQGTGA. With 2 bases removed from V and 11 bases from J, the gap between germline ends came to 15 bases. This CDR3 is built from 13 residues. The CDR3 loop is CASSLEPGARAFF. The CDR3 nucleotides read TGTGCCAGCAGCTTAGAGCCCGGGGCCCGGGCTTTCTTT. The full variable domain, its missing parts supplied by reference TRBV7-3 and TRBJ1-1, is GAGVSQTPSNKVTEKGKYVELRCDPISGHTALYWYRQSLGQGPEFLIYFQGTGAADDSGLPNDRFFAVRPEGSVSTLKIQRTERGDSAVYLCASSLEPGARAFFGQGTRLTVV.

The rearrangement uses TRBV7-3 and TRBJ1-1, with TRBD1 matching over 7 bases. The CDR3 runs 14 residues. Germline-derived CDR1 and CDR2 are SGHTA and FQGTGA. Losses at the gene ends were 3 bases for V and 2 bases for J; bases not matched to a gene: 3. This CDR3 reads CASSLDRKNTEAFF. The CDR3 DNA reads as TGTGCCAGCAGCTTGGACAGGAAAAACACTGAAGCTTTCTTT.

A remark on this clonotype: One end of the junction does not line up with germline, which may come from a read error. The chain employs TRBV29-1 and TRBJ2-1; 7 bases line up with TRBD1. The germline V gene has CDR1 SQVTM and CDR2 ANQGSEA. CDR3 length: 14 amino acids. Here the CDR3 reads CSVKDRALYNEQFF. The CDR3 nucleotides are TGCAGCGTTAAAGACAGGGCATTATACAATGAGCAGTTCTTC.

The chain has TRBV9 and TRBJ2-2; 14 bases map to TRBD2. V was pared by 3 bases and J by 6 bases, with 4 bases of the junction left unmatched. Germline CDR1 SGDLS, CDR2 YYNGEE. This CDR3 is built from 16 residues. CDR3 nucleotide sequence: TGTGCCAGCAGCGGGTGGACTAGCGGGGGGCCCGGGGAGCTGTTTTTT. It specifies CASSGWTSGGPGELFF.

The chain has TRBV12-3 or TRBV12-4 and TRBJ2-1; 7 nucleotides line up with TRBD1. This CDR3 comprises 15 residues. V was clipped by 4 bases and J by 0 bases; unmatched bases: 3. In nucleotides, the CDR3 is TGTGCCAGCAGTTCCGACAGGGCCTCCTACAATGAGCAGTTCTTC. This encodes CASSSDRASYNEQFF.

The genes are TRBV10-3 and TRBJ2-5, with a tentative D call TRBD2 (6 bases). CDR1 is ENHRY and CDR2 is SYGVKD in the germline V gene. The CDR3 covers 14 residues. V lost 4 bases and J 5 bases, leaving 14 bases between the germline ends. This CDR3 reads CAISAGDAQETQYF. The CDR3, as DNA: TGTGCCATCAGTGCGGGGGACGCTCAGGAGACCCAGTACTTC.

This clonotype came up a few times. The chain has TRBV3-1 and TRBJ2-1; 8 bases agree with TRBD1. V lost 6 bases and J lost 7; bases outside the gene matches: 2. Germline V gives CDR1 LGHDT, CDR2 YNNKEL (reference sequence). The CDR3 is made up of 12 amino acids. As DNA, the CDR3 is TGTGCCAGCAGTCACAGGGGGAATGAGCAGTTCTTC. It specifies CASSHRGNEQFF.

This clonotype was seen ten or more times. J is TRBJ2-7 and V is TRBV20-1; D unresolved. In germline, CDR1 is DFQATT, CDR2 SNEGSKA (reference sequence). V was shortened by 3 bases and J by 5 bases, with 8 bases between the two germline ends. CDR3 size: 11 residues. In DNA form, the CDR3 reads TGCAGTGCTAGTTCATCGAACGAGCAGTACTTC. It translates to CSASSSNEQYF.

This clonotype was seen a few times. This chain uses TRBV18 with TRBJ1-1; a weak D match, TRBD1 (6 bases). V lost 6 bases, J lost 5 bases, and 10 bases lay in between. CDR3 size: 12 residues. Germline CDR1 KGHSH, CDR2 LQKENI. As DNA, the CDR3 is TGTGCCAGCTCCCCTGGACAGACTGAAGCTTTCTTT. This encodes CASSPGQTEAFF.

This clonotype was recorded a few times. CDR3 sequence: CASSLNPPGPINTGELFF. The DNA for the CDR3 is TGTGCCAGCAGCTTGAACCCCCCGGGACCTATCAACACCGGGGAGCTGTTTTTT. This chain uses TRBV7-2 with TRBJ2-2; D is perhaps TRBD1 or TRBD2 (5 bases each). V lost 3 bases and J 2 bases, leaving 19 bases between the germline ends. The CDR3 contains 18 residues. The V gene's germline CDR1 is SGHTA and CDR2 FQGNSA.

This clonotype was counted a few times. For the CDR3, the DNA is TGTGCCAGCAGTTTCAGGGGTGTTGAAAAACTGTTTTTT. Its protein is CASSFRGVEKLFF. This chain connects TRBV12-3 or TRBV12-4 to TRBJ1-4, with D maybe TRBD1 (6 bases). This CDR3 spans 13 amino acids. Between the trimmed V and J ends, which lost 3 bases and 7 bases, there was a span of 9 bases.

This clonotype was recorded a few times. In DNA, the CDR3 is TGCGCCAGCAGCTTGGGGGTCAGCATGAACACTGAAGCTTTCTTT. Translated, it gives CASSLGVSMNTEAFF. This chain connects TRBV5-1 to TRBJ1-1; the D is unclear. CDR3 length: 15 residues. V gave up 0 bases and J gave up 0 bases, with 9 bases separating them. The germline V gene has CDR1 SGHRS and CDR2 YFSETQ.

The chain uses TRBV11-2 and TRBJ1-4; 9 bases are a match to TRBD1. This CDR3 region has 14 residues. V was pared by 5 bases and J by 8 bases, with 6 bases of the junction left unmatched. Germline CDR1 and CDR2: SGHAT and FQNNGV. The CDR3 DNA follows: TGTGCCAGCAGCCTAGGGACAGGGAACGAAAAACTGTTTTTT. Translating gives CASSLGTGNEKLFF.

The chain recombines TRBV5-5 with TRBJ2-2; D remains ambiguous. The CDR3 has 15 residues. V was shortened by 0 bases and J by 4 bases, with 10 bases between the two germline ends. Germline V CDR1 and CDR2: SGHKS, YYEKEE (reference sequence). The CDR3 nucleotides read TGTGCCAGCAGCTTGGGAGAATTAATCACCGGGGAGCTGTTTTTT. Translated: CASSLGELITGELFF.

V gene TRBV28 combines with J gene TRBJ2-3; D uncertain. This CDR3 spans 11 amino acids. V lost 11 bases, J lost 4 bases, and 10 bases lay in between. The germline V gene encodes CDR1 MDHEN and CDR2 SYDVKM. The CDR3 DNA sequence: TGTGCCCTGGCGTTCGCAGATACGCAGTATTTT. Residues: CALAFADTQYF.